These 32 T cell receptor beta chains originate from one sample sequenced in a study of T cell clonality in common variable immunodeficiency. The table came from immunoSEQ multiplex PCR; TCRdb's copy has only in-frame clones and leaves some out. Singletons are absent from the sample, which has about 37,000 clones. Input material: peripheral blood mononuclear cells. These receptors were collected from a person between 18 and 69 years old in good health.

Regarding this clone: The read ends 3 residues early relative to the CDR3; the germline J gene fills the gap. This chain joins TRBV7-3 and TRBJ1-1; D call uncertain. Trimming removed 1 base at V and 0 bases at J, with 21 bases between. There are 19 residues in the CDR3. The germline CDR1 and CDR2 sequences are SGHTA and FQGTGA. The CDR3 loop is CASSLSFSLPNPMNTEAFF. The CDR3 bases that were read are TGTGCCAGCAGCTTAAGTTTTAGTCTCCCCAACCCAATGAACACTGAA. Using reference TRBV7-3 and TRBJ1-1 for the parts outside the CDR3, the full variable domain is GAGVSQTPSNKVTEKGKYVELRCDPISGHTALYWYRQSLGQGPEFLIYFQGTGAADDSGLPNDRFFAVRPEGSVSTLKIQRTERGDSAVYLCASSLSFSLPNPMNTEAFFGQGTRLTVV.

Concerning this clone itself: The read is 3 residues too short to cover the CDR3 end, so that end is filled in from the germline J gene. The chain recombines TRBV2 with TRBJ1-1; D possibly corresponds to TRBD1 (5 bases). The ends were cut back, 6 bases at V and 0 bases at J, with 17 bases in the middle. Germline V CDR1 and CDR2: SNHLY, FYNNEI. CDR3 size: 16 residues. The CDR3 DNA, read in part, is TGTGCCAGCAGCCCCCCGTGGGGGGACCTGAACACTGAA. This translates into CASSPPWGDLNTE. The complete CDR3 sequence is CASSPPWGDLNTEAFF.

A word on this clone: The junction and the germline gene differ at one end; a read error may be behind it. With the read ending 3 residues before the CDR3 end, the germline J gene is used to fill in that end. Other DNA sequences in this sample translate to the same CDR3. The chain carries TRBV30 and TRBJ2-2, with a possible D match to TRBD1 (5 bases). CDR1 and CDR2 (germline): GTSNPN, SVGIG (reference sequence). The CDR3 extends over 17 amino acids. The chain's CDR3 is CAWKRQGSSSYNSPLFF. The covered CDR3 bases are TGCGCCTGGAAACGGCAGGGCTCGAGCTCCTATAATTCACCG. The complete variable domain, with remaining parts taken from reference TRBV30 and TRBJ2-2, reads SQTIHQWPATLVQPVGSPLSLECTVEGTSNPNLYWYRQAAGRGLQLLFYSVGIGQISSEVPQNLSASRPQDRQFILSSKKLLLSDSGFYLCAWKRQGSSSYNSPLFFGEGSRLTVL.

This clone has a handful of counts. The CDR3 end is not reached by the read, which stops 3 residues before it; the germline J gene fills it in. The chain recombines TRBV7-2 with TRBJ2-7, with 9 bases lining up with TRBD2. Germline CDR1 and CDR2: SGHTA and FQGNSA. J was trimmed by 4 bases and V by 5 bases; bases with no gene match: 9. CDR3 length: 15 amino acids. The CDR3 DNA, read in part, is TGTGCCAGCAGCCAATATGAGCGGGGGGAGTACGAG. Translating it yields CASSQYERGEYE. The complete CDR3 reads CASSQYERGEYEQYF.

This clone has only a few counts. The read gets to within 3 residues of the CDR3 end, and the germline J gene fills in the rest. The gene calls are TRBV13 and TRBJ2-7; 8 bases fit TRBD2. V lost 5 bases and J lost 2; bases outside the gene matches: 8. The CDR3 runs to 15 residues. Germline V gene data show CDR1 as PRHDT and CDR2 as FYEKMQ (reference sequence). The covered CDR3 bases are TGTGCCAGCAGCCGGGGGGGGGTTCGGGCCTACGAG. Protein: CASSRGGVRAYE. The CDR3 reads in full as CASSRGGVRAYEQYF.

This clone was seen repeatedly, ten times or more. The read halts 3 residues ahead of the CDR3 end, with the missing end drawn from the germline J gene. The J gene is TRBJ2-7, the V gene TRBV2; D gene ambiguous. Germline loops: CDR1 SNHLY, CDR2 FYNNEI. V dropped 7 bases and J dropped 4 bases, with 11 bases sitting between them. The CDR3 has 12 amino acids. The CDR3 bases that were read are TGTGCCAGCAATTCTAACCGGTACGAG. Amino acid sequence: CASNSNRYE. The complete CDR3 sequence is CASNSNRYEQYF.

For this clone: The read halts 3 residues ahead of the CDR3 end, with the missing end drawn from the germline J gene. V is TRBV6-1 and J is TRBJ2-3; 9 positions match TRBD2. In germline, CDR1 is MNHNS, CDR2 SASEGT. Trimming took 3 bases from V and 6 from J; bases not matched to a gene: 7. There are 15 residues in the CDR3. Incomplete CDR3 DNA: TGTGCCAGCAGTGACGTAGCGGGGGCCGTGGATACG. This encodes CASSDVAGAVDT. The entire CDR3 sequence reads CASSDVAGAVDTQYF.

This clone was seen repeatedly, ten times or more. The read comes to an end 3 residues before the CDR3 does, leaving the germline J gene to fill in the end. The chain combines TRBV6-2 or TRBV6-3 with TRBJ1-1, with unresolved D. Trimming cost V 0 bases and J 0 bases, with 14 bases left between them. The CDR3 is 17 residues long. CDR1 MNHEY and CDR2 SVGEGT come from the germline V gene. CDR3 bases read: TGTGCCAGCAGTTACTCGATACGCGGGCTTATGAACACTGAA. This codes for CASSYSIRGLMNTE. The whole CDR3 protein reads CASSYSIRGLMNTEAFF.

This clone came up many times. The read finishes 3 residues shy of the CDR3 end, and the germline J gene is used to complete it. The chain recombines TRBV30 with TRBJ1-1; the D gene is possibly TRBD1 (5 bases). In germline, CDR1 is GTSNPN, CDR2 SVGIG (reference sequence). V shed 4 bases and J shed 1 base, with 13 bases lying between them. CDR3 length equals 14 residues. CDR3 bases read: TGTGCCTGGACCGGGGACTCACGGAACACTGAA. Translating it yields CAWTGDSRNTE. The entire CDR3 sequence reads CAWTGDSRNTEAFF.

This clone was observed many times. The CDR3 goes on 3 residues after the read ends, and that part is filled in from the germline J gene. This sequence joins TRBV20-1 and TRBJ1-3; possibly TRBD1 for D (5 bases). V lost 0 bases to trimming and J lost 0 bases, with 9 bases between them. Per the germline V gene, CDR1 is DFQATT and CDR2 is SNEGSKA (reference sequence). This CDR3 comprises 15 residues. CDR3 DNA (partial): TGCAGTGCTAGAGATCCAGGGTCCTCTGGAAACACC. Encoded protein: CSARDPGSSGNT. The CDR3 as a whole reads CSARDPGSSGNTIYF.

This clone was recorded a few times. From the germline J gene comes the end of the CDR3, since the read stops 3 residues before it. J is TRBJ1-2 and V is TRBV7-9, with D possibly TRBD1 on 5 matching bases. Germline assignment: CDR1 SEHNR and CDR2 FQNEAQ (reference sequence). CDR3 length: 15 amino acids. Partial CDR3 DNA: TGTGCCAGCAGCTTAGCTGAGGGACTAGCGATTGAA. This translates into CASSLAEGLAIE. The complete CDR3 sequence is CASSLAEGLAIEYTF.

This clone has a count of ten or more. The read comes to an end 3 residues before the CDR3 does, leaving the germline J gene to fill in the end. The chain recombines TRBV18 with TRBJ2-5; 9 nucleotides agree with TRBD1. Trimming removed 2 bases from V and 1 base from J; junction bases left unmatched: 8. Germline V gives CDR1 KGHSH, CDR2 LQKENI. This CDR3 region has 17 residues. The CDR3 DNA, read in part, is TGTGCCAGCTCACCAAGTGGACAGGGGTTATCCCAAGAGACC. Amino acids: CASSPSGQGLSQET. The entire CDR3 protein is CASSPSGQGLSQETQYF.

CDR3 region: CASSAPTSGGQETQYF. The sequenced part of the CDR3 DNA is TGTGCCAGTAGTGCCCCGACTAGCGGGGGGCAAGAGACC. The genes are TRBV19 and TRBJ2-5, with TRBD2 matching 13 bases. The read ends 3 residues before the CDR3 terminus; that terminus is restored from the germline J gene. This CDR3 contains 16 residues. The junction had 5 bases not matched to a gene; V was cut back by 5 bases and J by 2 bases. Germline V lookup: CDR1 LNHDA, CDR2 SQIVND (reference sequence).

A word on this clone: The CDR3 end is not reached by the read, which stops 3 residues before it; the germline J gene fills it in. V usage is TRBV5-1 and J usage is TRBJ1-4; D is perhaps TRBD1 (6 bases). The germline V gene encodes CDR1 SGHRS and CDR2 YFSETQ. The CDR3 extends over 15 amino acids. Between the trimmed V and J ends, which lost 7 bases and 6 bases, there was a span of 19 bases. CDR3 bases read: TGCGCCAGCCGGGACCTTCGGGGGGCGCATGAAAAA. This codes for CASRDLRGAHEK. From start to end, the CDR3 is CASRDLRGAHEKLFF.

Comment on this clone: The CDR3 end is not reached by the read, which stops 3 residues before it; the germline J gene fills it in. This chain joins TRBV18 and TRBJ2-4, with D hard to call. CDR3 length: 13 residues. V lost 4 bases, J lost 0 bases, and 4 bases lay in between. Germline assignment: CDR1 KGHSH and CDR2 LQKENI. The sequenced CDR3 bases are TGTGCCAGCTCACAGGTAGCCAAAAACATT. Protein: CASSQVAKNI. Given in full, the CDR3 is CASSQVAKNIQYF.

With respect to this clone: The read ends 3 residues before the CDR3 terminus; that terminus is restored from the germline J gene. The rearrangement joins TRBV18 to TRBJ2-1, with D perhaps TRBD1 (5 bases). V was pared by 2 bases and J by 6 bases, with 8 bases between. This CDR3 has 13 amino acids. Per germline, CDR1 KGHSH and CDR2 LQKENI. This CDR3 reads CASSPIDSNEQFF. The DNA read from the CDR3 is TGTGCCAGCTCACCAATCGACAGCAATGAG.

This clone was seen many times. Coverage ceases 3 residues before the CDR3 finishes, and the germline J gene fills in the end. The V call is TRBV20-1, the J call TRBJ2-3; a possible D gene is TRBD2 (6 bases). Germline values: CDR1 DFQATT, CDR2 SNEGSKA (reference sequence). Trimming pared 7 bases from V and 0 bases from J, leaving 11 bases between. The CDR3 spans 13 residues. CDR3 residues: CSEGTASTDTQYF. Partial CDR3 DNA: TGCAGTGAAGGGACTGCTAGCACAGATACG.

Details on this clone: The read comes to an end 3 residues before the CDR3 does, leaving the germline J gene to fill in the end. The chain joins TRBV18 to TRBJ1-4; D is unclear. Germline V gene data show CDR1 as KGHSH and CDR2 as LQKENI. CDR3 length: 16 amino acids. The V end lost 4 bases, the J end lost 0 bases, and 12 bases lay between the germline ends. The CDR3 reads CASSLPGLPTNEKLFF. CDR3 DNA, as far as it was read: TGTGCCAGCTCACTCCCTGGCCTTCCAACTAATGAAAAA.

The table lists this clone with a few counts. Read sequence stops 3 residues before the CDR3 end, and the germline J gene provides the missing end. The gene calls are TRBV7-6 and TRBJ1-5, with D unclear. The ends were cut back, 4 bases at V and 3 bases at J, with 7 bases in the middle. CDR1 is SGHVS and CDR2 is FNYEAQ in the germline V gene. CDR3 length: 13 residues. The CDR3 DNA, read in part, is TGTGCCAGCAGCTCCGACACCAATCAGCCC. Protein sequence: CASSSDTNQP. Given in full, the CDR3 is CASSSDTNQPQHF. The whole variable domain, remainder taken from reference TRBV7-6 and TRBJ1-5, is GAGVSQSPRYKVTKRGQDVALRCDPISGHVSLYWYRQALGQGPEFLTYFNYEAQQDKSGLPNDRFSAERPEGSISTLTIQRTEQRDSAMYRCASSSDTNQPQHFGDGTRLSIL.

This clone has ten or more counts. The read terminates 3 residues ahead of where the CDR3 ends, so the germline J gene completes it. This chain connects TRBV7-6 to TRBJ1-6; D perhaps matches TRBD1 (5 bases). Trimming cost V 0 bases and J 9 bases, with 12 bases left between them. The CDR3 extends over 15 amino acids. Looked up from germline, CDR1 is SGHVS and CDR2 is FNYEAQ. The CDR3: CASSLAGQGGSPLHF. The CDR3 bases that were read are TGTGCCAGCAGCTTAGCCGGGCAGGGAGGTTCACCC.

This clone was detected ten times or more. The read finishes 3 residues shy of the CDR3 end, and the germline J gene is used to complete it. The chain carries TRBV13 and TRBJ2-7, with unresolved D. In germline, CDR1 is PRHDT, CDR2 FYEKMQ (reference sequence). The CDR3 spans 13 residues. V was pared by 2 bases and J by 5 bases, with 10 bases between. The CDR3 DNA, read in part, is TGTGCCAGCAGCTTAACTGTCCCCCACGAG. Amino acid sequence: CASSLTVPHE. Given in full, the CDR3 is CASSLTVPHEQYF.

This clone came up a few times. The DNA ends 3 residues before the CDR3 does, and the rest of the CDR3 is filled in from the germline J gene. V and J are TRBV2 and TRBJ2-1, with 7 bases aligning to TRBD2. J was trimmed by 4 bases and V by 8 bases; bases with no gene match: 8. This CDR3 spans 14 amino acids. Germline CDR1 is SNHLY and CDR2 is FYNNEI. CDR3 region: CASSPSGAYNEQFF. CDR3 DNA (partial): TGTGCCAGCTCCCCCAGCGGGGCATACAATGAG.

This clone was detected many times. The observed sequence ends 3 residues before the CDR3 terminus, with the missing tail filled in from the germline J gene. V gene TRBV10-1 combines with J gene TRBJ1-5; TRBD1 might be the D (6 bases). Germline CDR1 and CDR2: WNHNN and SYGVQD (reference sequence). This CDR3 spans 13 amino acids. The ends were cut back, 3 bases at V and 4 bases at J, with 7 bases in the middle. The DNA read from the CDR3 is TGCGCCAGCAGTGAAAGGGGGAATCAGCCC. Amino acid sequence: CASSERGNQP. The full CDR3 reads CASSERGNQPQHF.

The sample holds many counts of this clone. Read sequence stops 3 residues before the CDR3 end, and the germline J gene provides the missing end. The chain is built from TRBV12-3 or TRBV12-4 and TRBJ1-2; 10 positions agree with TRBD1. The V and J ends lost 6 bases and 3 bases, in that order; junction bases with no gene match: 10. The CDR3 runs to 16 residues. The covered CDR3 bases are TGTGCCAGCAGAAGCCCCATAGGACAGGGGGACTATGGC. Translating gives CASRSPIGQGDYG. The full CDR3 reads CASRSPIGQGDYGYTF.

This clone showed up just a few times. The read stops 3 residues short of the end of the CDR3; the missing end is completed from the germline J gene. This chain connects TRBV19 to TRBJ2-7; 10 nucleotides agree with TRBD2. CDR3 length: 14 amino acids. Unmatched junction bases numbered 4, after V lost 5 bases and J lost 3 bases. The germline V gene has CDR1 LNHDA and CDR2 SQIVND (reference sequence). CDR3 bases read: TGTGCCAGTAGTGTACTAGCGGGAAACTACGAG. Translating it yields CASSVLAGNYE. The CDR3 in its entirety is CASSVLAGNYEQYF.

This clone occurred a few times. The read halts 3 residues ahead of the CDR3 end, with the missing end drawn from the germline J gene. This chain connects TRBV20-1 to TRBJ1-2; D gene ambiguous. The CDR3 extends over 15 amino acids. CDR1 and CDR2 from the germline V gene are DFQATT and SNEGSKA (reference sequence). The part of the CDR3 DNA that was read is TGCAGTGCTATCACCGCTAGCGGGGTATCCTACGAG. Its protein is CSAITASGVSYE. The complete CDR3 sequence is CSAITASGVSYEYTF.

This clone was counted ten times or more. The CDR3 end is not reached by the read, which stops 3 residues before it; the germline J gene fills it in. The gene calls are TRBV5-6 and TRBJ1-2; D might be TRBD1 (5 bases). The germline V gene encodes CDR1 SGHDT and CDR2 YYEEEE. The length of the CDR3 is 14 residues. V was cut by 2 bases and J by 0 bases, with 8 bases left in between. The sequenced part of the CDR3 DNA is TGTGCCAGCAGCTTACTACAGGCTAACTATGGC. Translation gives CASSLLQANYG. The CDR3 as a whole reads CASSLLQANYGYTF.

In this sample, this clone turned up many times. Coverage ceases 3 residues before the CDR3 finishes, and the germline J gene fills in the end. V and J are TRBV19 and TRBJ2-1; weak D call: TRBD1 (6 bases). Germline CDR1 is LNHDA and CDR2 is SQIVND (reference sequence). Between the trimmed V and J ends, which lost 5 bases and 5 bases, there was a span of 25 bases. The CDR3 covers 18 residues. CDR3 DNA (partial): TGTGCCAGTAGTCCAAAGTGGGGTACAGGGAAAAGGAACAATGAG. It yields the protein CASSPKWGTGKRNNE. From start to end, the CDR3 is CASSPKWGTGKRNNEQFF.

As regards this clone: The missing CDR3 end, 3 residues past where the read stops, is filled in from the germline J gene. The chain combines TRBV18 with TRBJ2-7, with D hard to call. This CDR3 contains 16 residues. The V end lost 2 bases, the J end lost 0 bases, and 14 bases lay between the germline ends. CDR1 is KGHSH and CDR2 is LQKENI in the germline V gene. The CDR3: CASSPTPGTSSYEQYF. The CDR3 bases that were read are TGTGCCAGCTCACCAACCCCAGGAACCAGCTCCTACGAG.

This clone was counted many times. CDR3 protein: CSAVQGGRETQYF. CDR3 DNA, as far as it was read: TGCAGTGCCGTCCAAGGGGGCCGGGAGACC. The V call is TRBV20-1, the J call TRBJ2-5; 7 nucleotides match TRBD1. The DNA ends 3 residues before the CDR3 does, and the rest of the CDR3 is filled in from the germline J gene. Germline V CDR1 and CDR2: DFQATT, SNEGSKA (reference sequence). The V and J ends lost 6 bases and 5 bases, in that order; junction bases with no gene match: 9. This CDR3 has 13 amino acids.

This clone came up many times. CDR3 DNA, as far as it was read: TGTGCCAGCAGCTTAATAACAGGACAAAACACTGAA. It specifies CASSLITGQNTE. The complete CDR3 reads CASSLITGQNTEAFF. This chain links TRBV7-9 with TRBJ1-1; the D gene is possibly TRBD1 (5 bases). The read ends 3 residues before the CDR3 terminus; that terminus is restored from the germline J gene. The CDR3 runs to 15 residues. The germline gives CDR1 SEHNR, CDR2 FQNEAQ (reference sequence). Trimming removed 2 bases at V and 2 bases at J, with 12 bases between.

This clone was recorded many times. The sequence runs out 3 residues before the end of the CDR3; the remainder is reconstructed from the germline J gene. The rearrangement joins TRBV20-1 to TRBJ2-2; D might be TRBD1 or TRBD2, each matching 5 bases. CDR3 length: 16 residues. V shed 0 bases and J shed 5 bases, with 16 bases lying between them. CDR1 is DFQATT and CDR2 is SNEGSKA in the germline V gene (reference sequence). The DNA read from the CDR3 is TGCAGTGCTAGAGATCTCCAGGGAGTCGGAACCGGGGAG. This sequence encodes CSARDLQGVGTGE. The entire CDR3 protein is CSARDLQGVGTGELFF.